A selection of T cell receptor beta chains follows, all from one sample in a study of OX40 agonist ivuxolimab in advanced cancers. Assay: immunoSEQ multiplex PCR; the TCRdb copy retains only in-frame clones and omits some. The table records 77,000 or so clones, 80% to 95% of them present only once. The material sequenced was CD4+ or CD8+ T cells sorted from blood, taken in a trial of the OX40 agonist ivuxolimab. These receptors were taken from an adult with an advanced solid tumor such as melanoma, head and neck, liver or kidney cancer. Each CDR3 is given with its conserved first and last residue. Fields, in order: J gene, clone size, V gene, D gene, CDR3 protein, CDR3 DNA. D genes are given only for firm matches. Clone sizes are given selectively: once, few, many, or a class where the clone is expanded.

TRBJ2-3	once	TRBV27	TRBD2	CASALAGGPGGTDTQYF	TGTGCCAGCGCCCTAGCGGGGGGGCCGGGTGGAACAGATACGCAGTATTTT
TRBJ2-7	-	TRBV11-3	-	CASSRPPGYEQYF	TGTGCCAGCAGCCGCCCACCCGGATACGAGCAGTACTTC
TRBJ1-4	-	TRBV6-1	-	CASSEGLGGEKLFF	TGTGCCAGCAGTGAAGGACTGGGGGGTGAAAAACTGTTTTTT
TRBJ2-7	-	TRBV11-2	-	CASSLGERYEQYF	TGTGCCAGCAGCTTAGGTGAAAGGTACGAGCAGTACTTC
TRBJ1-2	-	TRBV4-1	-	CASSQDQSWGFNYGYTF	TGCGCCAGCAGCCAAGATCAATCTTGGGGGTTCAACTATGGCTACACCTTC
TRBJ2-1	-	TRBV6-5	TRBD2	CASSSFILAGYNEQFF	TGTGCCAGCAGTTCCTTTATACTAGCGGGGTACAATGAGCAGTTCTTC
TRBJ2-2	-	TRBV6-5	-	CASSPHLQGTGELFF	TGTGCCAGCAGTCCCCACCTACAGGGAACCGGGGAGCTGTTTTTT
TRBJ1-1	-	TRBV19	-	CASSFSWGMNTEAFF	TGTGCCAGTAGCTTCAGTTGGGGAATGAACACTGAAGCTTTCTTT
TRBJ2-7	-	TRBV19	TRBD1	CASSIVRGQPYEQYF	TGTGCCAGTAGTATTGTCAGGGGGCAGCCCTACGAGCAGTACTTC
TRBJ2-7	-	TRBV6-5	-	CASSQGTGYEQYF	TGTGCCAGCAGTCAAGGGACGGGCTACGAGCAGTACTTC
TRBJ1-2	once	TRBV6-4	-	CASSPGMDVYGYTF	TGTGCCAGCAGTCCCGGTATGGACGTCTATGGCTACACCTTC
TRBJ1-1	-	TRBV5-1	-	CASSRDSLNTEAFF	TGCGCCAGCAGCAGAGACAGCTTAAACACTGAAGCTTTCTTT
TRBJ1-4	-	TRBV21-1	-	CASSKKGDRVDKLFF	TGTGCCAGCAGCAAGAAAGGGGACAGGGTAGACAAACTGTTTTTT
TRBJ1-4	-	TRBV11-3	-	CASSLGVVNEKLFF	TGTGCCAGCAGCTTAGGTGTAGTCAATGAAAAACTGTTTTTT
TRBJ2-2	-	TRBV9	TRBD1	CASSADRRNTGELFF	TGTGCCAGCAGCGCGGACAGGCGTAACACCGGGGAGCTGTTTTTT
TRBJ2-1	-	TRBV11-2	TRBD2	CASSRLQREYNEQFF	TGTGCCAGCAGCCGACTCCAGCGGGAATACAATGAGCAGTTCTTC
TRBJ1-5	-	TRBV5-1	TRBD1	CASSLAGTGSGQPQHF	TGCGCCAGCAGCCTGGCCGGGACAGGGTCGGGACAGCCCCAGCATTTT
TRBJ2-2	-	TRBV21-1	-	CASSKGKDTWNTGELFF	TGTGCCAGCAGCAAAGGTAAAGACACTTGGAACACCGGGGAGCTGTTTTTT
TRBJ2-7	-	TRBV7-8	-	CASSLLGPGGEQYF	TGTGCCAGCAGCTTACTCGGACCCGGGGGCGAGCAGTACTTC
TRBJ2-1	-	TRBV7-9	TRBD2	CASSFVRTSGEHEQFF	TGTGCCAGCAGCTTTGTCAGGACTAGCGGGGAACATGAGCAGTTCTTC
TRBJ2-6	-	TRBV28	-	CASRGAGTDFISGANVLTF	TGTGCCAGCAGGGGGGCCGGGACGGACTTTATCTCTGGGGCCAACGTCCTGACTTTC
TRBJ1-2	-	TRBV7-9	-	CASSLEGRGGYTF	TGTGCCAGCAGCCTGGAGGGGCGCGGGGGCTACACCTTC
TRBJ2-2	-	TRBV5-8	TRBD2	CASSLSGAGELFF	TGTGCCAGCAGCCTCAGCGGGGCCGGGGAGCTGTTTTTT
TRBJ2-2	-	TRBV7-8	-	CASSPLSSRRGELFF	TGTGCCAGCAGCCCACTTTCGAGCCGTCGCGGGGAGCTGTTTTTT
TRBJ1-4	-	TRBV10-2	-	CASSDLGVGEKLFF	TGCGCCAGCAGTGACTTGGGCGTGGGTGAAAAACTGTTTTTT
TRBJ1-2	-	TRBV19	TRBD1	CASTIRGGGGYTF	TGTGCCAGTACCATCAGGGGGGGAGGTGGCTACACCTTC
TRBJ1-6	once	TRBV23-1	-	CASSQYPPFPTNYNSPLHF	TGCGCCAGCAGTCAATACCCCCCCTTTCCCACCAATTATAATTCACCCCTCCACTTT
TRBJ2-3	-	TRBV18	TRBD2	CASSPLAGGHVTQYF	TGTGCCAGCTCGCCCCTAGCGGGGGGGCATGTTACGCAGTATTTT
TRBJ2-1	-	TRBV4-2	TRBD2	CASSQGGLAIYNEQFF	TGTGCCAGCAGCCAGGGGGGACTAGCGATTTACAATGAGCAGTTCTTC
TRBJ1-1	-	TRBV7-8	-	CASSSRAQNTEAFF	TGTGCCAGCAGCTCAAGGGCCCAGAACACTGAAGCTTTCTTT
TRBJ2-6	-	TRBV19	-	CASSIGGNRAANVLTF	TGTGCCAGTAGTATAGGGGGGAACAGGGCGGCCAACGTCCTGACTTTC
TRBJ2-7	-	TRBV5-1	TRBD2	CASSSTSGSYEQYF	TGCGCCAGCAGCTCGACTAGCGGGTCCTACGAGCAGTACTTC
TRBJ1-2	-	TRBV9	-	CASSVDQGHYGYTF	TGTGCCAGCAGCGTAGATCAGGGTCACTATGGCTACACCTTC
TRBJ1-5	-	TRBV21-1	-	CASSLGAGLSNQPQHF	TGTGCCAGCAGCCTTGGGGCGGGGTTGAGCAATCAGCCCCAGCATTTT
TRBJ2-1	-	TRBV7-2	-	CASSFSSSEYNEQFF	TGTGCCAGCAGCTTTTCTAGCTCCGAATACAATGAGCAGTTCTTC
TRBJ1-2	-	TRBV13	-	CASSPAASNYGYTF	TGTGCCAGCAGCCCCGCGGCCTCAAACTATGGCTACACCTTC
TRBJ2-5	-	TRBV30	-	CAGSWGEGAQYF	TGTGCCGGGAGCTGGGGGGAAGGGGCCCAGTACTTC
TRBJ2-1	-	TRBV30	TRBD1	CAWRPPGTGKDEQFF	TGTGCCTGGAGGCCCCCCGGGACAGGTAAAGATGAGCAGTTCTTC
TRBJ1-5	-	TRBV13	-	CASSSPQGGSNQPQHF	TGTGCCAGCAGCTCTCCGCAGGGTGGAAGCAATCAGCCCCAGCATTTT
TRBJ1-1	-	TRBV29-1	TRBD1	CSVVRQGGTEAFF	TGCAGCGTTGTACGGCAGGGGGGCACTGAAGCTTTCTTT
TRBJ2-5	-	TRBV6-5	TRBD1	CASSNTGDETQYF	TGTGCCAGCAGTAACACAGGGGACGAGACCCAGTACTTC
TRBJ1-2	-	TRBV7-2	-	CASSLETVPRDEGYTF	TGTGCCAGCAGCTTGGAAACGGTTCCCCGGGATGAGGGCTACACCTTC
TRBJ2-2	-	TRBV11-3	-	CASSLLITPLNTGELFF	TGTGCCAGCAGCTTATTAATCACCCCGTTAAACACCGGGGAGCTGTTTTTT
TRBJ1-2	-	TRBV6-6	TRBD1	CASRTGTGGWYTF	TGTGCCAGCAGGACCGGGACAGGGGGGTGGTACACCTTC
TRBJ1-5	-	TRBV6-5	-	CCPKPQHF	TGTTGTCCGAAGCCCCAGCATTTT
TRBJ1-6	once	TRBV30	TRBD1	CAWSVPGQGILTLHF	TGTGCCTGGAGTGTCCCGGGACAGGGTATCTTAACCCTCCACTTT
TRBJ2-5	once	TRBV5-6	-	CASSYRQIYQETQYF	TGTGCCAGCAGCTACCGACAGATATACCAAGAGACCCAGTACTTC
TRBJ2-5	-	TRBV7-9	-	CASSPGAGKETQYF	TGTGCCAGCAGCCCCGGCGCGGGGAAAGAGACCCAGTACTTC
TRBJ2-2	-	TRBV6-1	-	CASSHERGTGELFF	TGTGCCAGCAGTCATGAACGAGGGACCGGGGAGCTGTTTTTT
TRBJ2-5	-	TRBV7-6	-	CASTLGPQETQYF	TGTGCCAGCACCCTCGGCCCACAAGAGACCCAGTACTTC
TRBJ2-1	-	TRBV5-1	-	CASSLAGDHYEQFF	TGCGCCAGCAGCTTGGCGGGGGACCACTATGAGCAGTTCTTC
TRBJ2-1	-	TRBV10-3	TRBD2	CAISESGLAGGEQFF	TGTGCCATCAGTGAGTCGGGACTAGCGGGGGGAGAGCAGTTCTTC
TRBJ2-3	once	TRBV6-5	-	CASSPGGDTQYF	TGTGCCAGCAGTCCCGGTGGGGATACGCAGTATTTT
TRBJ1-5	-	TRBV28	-	CASSPRGQASNQPQHF	TGTGCCAGCAGCCCTCGGGGGCAGGCTAGCAATCAGCCCCAGCATTTT
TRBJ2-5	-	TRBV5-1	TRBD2	CASSSAGGEETQYF	TGCGCCAGCAGTTCTGCGGGAGGGGAGGAGACCCAGTACTTC
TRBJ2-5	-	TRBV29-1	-	CSVVNPREGTQYF	TGCAGCGTTGTGAATCCACGCGAGGGGACCCAGTACTTC
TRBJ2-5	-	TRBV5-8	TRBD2	CASSPGEAGGQETQYF	TGTGCCAGCAGCCCCGGAGAAGCGGGGGGGCAAGAGACCCAGTACTTC
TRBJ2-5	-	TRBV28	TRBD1	CASTRQGVETQYF	TGTGCCAGCACGAGACAGGGGGTAGAGACCCAGTACTTC
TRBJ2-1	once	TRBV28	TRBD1	CASGQGGYEQFF	TGTGCCAGCGGACAGGGTGGATATGAGCAGTTCTTC
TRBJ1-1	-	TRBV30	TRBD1	CASDRGGTEAFF	TGTGCCAGCGACAGGGGAGGCACTGAAGCTTTCTTT